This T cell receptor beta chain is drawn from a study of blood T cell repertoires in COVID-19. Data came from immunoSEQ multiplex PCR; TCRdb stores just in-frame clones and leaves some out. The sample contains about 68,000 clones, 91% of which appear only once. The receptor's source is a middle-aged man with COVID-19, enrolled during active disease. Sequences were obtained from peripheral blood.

The CDR3 DNA is TGTGCCTGGAGTCTGACTAGCGGGGGGGATGAGCAGTTCTTC. Translation: CAWSLTSGGDEQFF. The rearrangement joins TRBV30 to TRBJ2-1, with TRBD2 matching 14 bases. CDR1 GTSNPN and CDR2 SVGIG come from the germline V gene (reference sequence). The J segment lost 8 bases and the V segment lost 2 bases, leaving 2 bases of the junction unmatched. The length of the CDR3 is 14 residues.